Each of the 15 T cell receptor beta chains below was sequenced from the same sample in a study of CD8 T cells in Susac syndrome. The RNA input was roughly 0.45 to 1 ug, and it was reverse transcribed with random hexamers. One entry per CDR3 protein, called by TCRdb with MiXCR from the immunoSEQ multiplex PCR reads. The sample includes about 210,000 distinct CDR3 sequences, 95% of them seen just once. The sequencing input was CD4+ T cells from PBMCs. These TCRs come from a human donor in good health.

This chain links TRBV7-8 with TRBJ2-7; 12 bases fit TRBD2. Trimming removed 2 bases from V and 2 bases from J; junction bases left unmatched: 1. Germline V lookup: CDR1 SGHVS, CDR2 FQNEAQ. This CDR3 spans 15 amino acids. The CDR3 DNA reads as TGTGCCAGCAGCTTACGGACTAGCGGGACCTACGAGCAGTACGTC. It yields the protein CASSLRTSGTYEQYV.

CDR3 loop: CAIRTGDSLYGYTF. CDR3 sequence (DNA): TGTGCCATCCGGACCGGGGACAGCCTCTATGGCTACACCTTC. This chain uses TRBV10-3 with TRBJ1-2; 7 nucleotides align to TRBD1. The CDR3 is 14 residues long. J gave up 4 bases and V 8 bases, and 10 bases lay outside the gene matches. The V gene's germline CDR1 is ENHRY and CDR2 SYGVKD.

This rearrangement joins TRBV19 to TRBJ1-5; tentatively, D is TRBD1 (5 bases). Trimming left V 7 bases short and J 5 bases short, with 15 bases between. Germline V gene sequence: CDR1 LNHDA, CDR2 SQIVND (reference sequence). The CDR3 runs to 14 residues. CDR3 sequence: CASTGGINYQPQHF. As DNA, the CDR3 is TGTGCCAGTACCGGGGGGATCAATTATCAGCCCCAGCATTTT.

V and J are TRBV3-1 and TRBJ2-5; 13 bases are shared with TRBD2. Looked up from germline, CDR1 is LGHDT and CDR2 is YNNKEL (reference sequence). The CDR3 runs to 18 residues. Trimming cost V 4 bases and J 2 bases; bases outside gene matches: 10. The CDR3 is CASSRLGLAGDLQETQYF. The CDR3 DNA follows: TGTGCCAGCAGCCGATTAGGACTAGCGGGGGACCTTCAAGAGACCCAGTACTTC.

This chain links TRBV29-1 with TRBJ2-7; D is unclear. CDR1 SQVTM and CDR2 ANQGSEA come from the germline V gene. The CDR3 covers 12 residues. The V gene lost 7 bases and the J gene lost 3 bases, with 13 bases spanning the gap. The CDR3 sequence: CSALTGGYEQYF. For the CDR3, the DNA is TGCAGCGCCCTGACGGGCGGCTACGAGCAGTACTTC.

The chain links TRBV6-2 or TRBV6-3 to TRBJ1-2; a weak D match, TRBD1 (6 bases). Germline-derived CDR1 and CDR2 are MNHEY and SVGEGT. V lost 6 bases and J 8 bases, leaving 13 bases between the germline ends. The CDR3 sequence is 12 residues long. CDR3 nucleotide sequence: TGTGCCAGCAGAGGACAGTTGGGAGGCTACACCTTC. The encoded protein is CASRGQLGGYTF.

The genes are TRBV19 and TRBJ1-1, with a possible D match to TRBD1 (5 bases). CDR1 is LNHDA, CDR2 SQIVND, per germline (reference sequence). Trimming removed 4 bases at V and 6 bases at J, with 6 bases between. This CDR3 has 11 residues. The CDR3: CASSKGPEAFF. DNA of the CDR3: TGTGCCAGTAGTAAGGGGCCTGAAGCTTTCTTT.

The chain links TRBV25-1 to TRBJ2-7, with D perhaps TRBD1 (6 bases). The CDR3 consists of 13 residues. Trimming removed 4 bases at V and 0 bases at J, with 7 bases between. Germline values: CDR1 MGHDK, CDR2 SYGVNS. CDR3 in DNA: TGTGCCAGCAGTGTGACAGGCTCCTACGAGCAGTACTTC. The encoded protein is CASSVTGSYEQYF.

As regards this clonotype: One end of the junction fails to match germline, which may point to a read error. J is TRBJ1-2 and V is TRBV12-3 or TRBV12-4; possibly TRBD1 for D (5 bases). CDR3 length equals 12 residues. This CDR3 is CASSVDGPGLFF. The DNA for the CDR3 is TGTGCCAGCAGTGTGGACGGCCCAGGGCTCTTCTTC.

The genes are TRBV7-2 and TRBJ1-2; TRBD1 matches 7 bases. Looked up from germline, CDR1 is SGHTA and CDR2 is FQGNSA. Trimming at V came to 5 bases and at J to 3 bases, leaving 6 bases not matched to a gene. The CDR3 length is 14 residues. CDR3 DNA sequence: TGTGCCAGCAGCCAAGGGGGCCCGTACTATGGCTACACCTTC. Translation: CASSQGGPYYGYTF.

This CDR3 is CAWSVGNFQPQHF. The CDR3 nucleotides read TGTGCCTGGAGTGTCGGTAATTTCCAGCCCCAGCATTTT. The gene calls are TRBV30 and TRBJ1-5; D gene ambiguous. The V end was cut by 0 bases, the J end by 7 bases, with 10 bases between. The germline V gene encodes CDR1 GTSNPN and CDR2 SVGIG (reference sequence). The CDR3 spans 13 residues.

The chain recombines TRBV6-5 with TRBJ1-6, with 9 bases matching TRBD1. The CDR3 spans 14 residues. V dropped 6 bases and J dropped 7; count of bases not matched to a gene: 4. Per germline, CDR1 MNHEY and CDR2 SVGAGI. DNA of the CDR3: TGTGCCAGCAGGCGGGACAGGGTAAATTCACCCCTCCACTTT. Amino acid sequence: CASRRDRVNSPLHF.

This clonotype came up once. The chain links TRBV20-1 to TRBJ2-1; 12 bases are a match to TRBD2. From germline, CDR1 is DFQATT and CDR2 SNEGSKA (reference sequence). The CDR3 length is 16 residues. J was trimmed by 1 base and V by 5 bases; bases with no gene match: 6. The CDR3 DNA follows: TGCAGTGCTTCCGGACTAGCGGGAAGGTCCTACAATGAGCAGTTCTTC. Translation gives CSASGLAGRSYNEQFF.

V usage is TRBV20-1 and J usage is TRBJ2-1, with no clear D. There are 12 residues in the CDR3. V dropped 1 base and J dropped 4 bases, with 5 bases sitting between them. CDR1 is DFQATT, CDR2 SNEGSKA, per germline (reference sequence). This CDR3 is CSARAAYNEQFF. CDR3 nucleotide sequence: TGCAGTGCTAGAGCGGCTTACAATGAGCAGTTCTTC.

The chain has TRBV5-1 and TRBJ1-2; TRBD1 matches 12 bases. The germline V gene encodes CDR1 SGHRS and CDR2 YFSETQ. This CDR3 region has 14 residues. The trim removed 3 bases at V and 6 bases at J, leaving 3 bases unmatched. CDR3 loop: CASSSGTGGDGYTF. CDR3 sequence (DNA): TGCGCCAGCAGCTCCGGGACAGGGGGCGATGGCTACACCTTC.